These 16 T cell receptor beta chains came from one sample sequenced in a study of OX40 agonist ivuxolimab in advanced cancers. Libraries were prepared by immunoSEQ multiplex PCR; TCRdb keeps only in-frame clonotypes and omits some of them. Here the sample spans 62,000 or so clones, roughly 81% being singletons. Sequenced material: CD4+ or CD8+ T cells sorted from blood, taken in a trial of the OX40 agonist ivuxolimab. The receptor set was obtained from an adult with an advanced solid tumor such as melanoma, head and neck, liver or kidney cancer.

This clone was recorded a few times. The chain joins TRBV30 to TRBJ1-1; D unresolved. Germline V gives CDR1 GTSNPN, CDR2 SVGIG (reference sequence). This CDR3 is 13 amino acids long. The V end was cut by 1 base, the J end by 0 bases, with 6 bases between. CDR3 in DNA: TGTGCCTGGAGTGACGGAATGAACACTGAAGCTTTCTTT. Translating gives CAWSDGMNTEAFF.

This clone turned up a few times. The rearrangement uses TRBV5-1 and TRBJ1-4, with a tentative D call TRBD1 (5 bases). The V gene's germline CDR1 is SGHRS and CDR2 YFSETQ. The CDR3 contains 14 residues. Trimming cost V 4 bases and J 9 bases, with 16 bases left between them. The chain's CDR3 is CASSTSRDGKKLFF. CDR3 DNA sequence: TGCGCCAGCAGCACGAGCAGGGATGGCAAAAAACTGTTTTTT.

The chain employs TRBV10-3 and TRBJ1-2, with no clear D. Germline CDR1 is ENHRY and CDR2 is SYGVKD. This CDR3 contains 14 residues. The V and J ends lost 3 bases and 4 bases respectively, with 12 bases between them. In DNA form, the CDR3 reads TGTGCCATCAGTGAAGGAGCCCGGGGCTATGGCTACACCTTC. Amino acid sequence: CAISEGARGYGYTF.

The gene calls are TRBV11-2 and TRBJ2-2; D possibly matches TRBD1 or TRBD2 (7 bases each). The CDR3 loop spans 14 amino acids. Trimming removed 3 bases from V and 7 bases from J, with 12 bases in between. Looked up from germline, CDR1 is SGHAT and CDR2 is FQNNGV. This CDR3 is CASSLTGRGGELFF. In DNA form, the CDR3 reads TGTGCCAGCAGCTTGACAGGGAGGGGCGGGGAGCTGTTTTTT.

The chain employs TRBV30 and TRBJ1-1; 8 bases agree with TRBD1. With V trimmed by 4 bases and J by 1 base, 5 bases remained unmatched. The CDR3 contains 14 residues. Per the germline V gene, CDR1 is GTSNPN and CDR2 is SVGIG (reference sequence). The CDR3 DNA is TGTGCCTGGACAGGACAGGGACAGAACACTGAAGCTTTCTTT. Protein: CAWTGQGQNTEAFF.

This chain links TRBV5-1 with TRBJ2-1, with D uncertain. This CDR3 is built from 15 residues. Trimming removed 0 bases from V and 0 bases from J, with 7 bases in between. The germline gives CDR1 SGHRS, CDR2 YFSETQ. The CDR3 coding sequence is TGCGCCAGCAGCTTGGCGGAAAGCTCCTACAATGAGCAGTTCTTC. It encodes CASSLAESSYNEQFF.

The chain recombines TRBV6-5 with TRBJ2-7, with TRBD2 as a possible D gene (5 bases). The germline V gene has CDR1 MNHEY and CDR2 SVGAGI. V lost 0 bases and J 7 bases, leaving 16 bases between the germline ends. There are 15 residues in the CDR3. The CDR3 DNA reads TGTGCCAGCAGTTACTCGGGCGGGCGGACCTTGGAGCAGTACTTC. Translating gives CASSYSGGRTLEQYF.

Of note for this clone: The same CDR3 can be traced to other DNA sequences in this sample. This chain joins TRBV5-1 and TRBJ1-1; TRBD1 agrees at 7 bases. The CDR3 is made up of 13 amino acids. V was clipped by 3 bases and J by 4 bases; unmatched bases: 3. Per germline, CDR1 SGHRS and CDR2 YFSETQ. In DNA form, the CDR3 reads TGCGCCAGCAGCTCACAGGGGAGCACTGAAGCTTTCTTT. It yields the protein CASSSQGSTEAFF.

The rearrangement joins TRBV11-1 to TRBJ1-2; D is perhaps TRBD1 (6 bases). The V end lost 5 bases, the J end lost 3 bases, and 10 bases lay between the germline ends. Germline-derived CDR1 and CDR2 are SGHAT and FQDESV (reference sequence). CDR3 length: 13 amino acids. The CDR3 coding sequence is TGTGCCAGCAGCCGGACAGACTACTATGGCTACACCTTC. This sequence encodes CASSRTDYYGYTF. Based on the CDR3 plus reference TRBV11-1 and TRBJ1-2, the full variable domain is EAEVAQSPRYKITEKSQAVAFWCDPISGHATLYWYRQILGQGPELLVQFQDESVVDDSQLPKDRFSAERLKGVDSTLKIQPAELGDSAMYLCASSRTDYYGYTFGSGTRLTVV.

This chain uses TRBV18 with TRBJ2-1, with 9 bases lining up with TRBD2. This CDR3 comprises 17 residues. CDR1 is KGHSH and CDR2 is LQKENI in the germline V gene. V gave up 4 bases and J gave up 0 bases; unmatched junction bases: 7. CDR3: CASSLSSGESSYNEQFF. The DNA for the CDR3 is TGTGCCAGCTCACTATCTAGCGGGGAGAGCTCCTACAATGAGCAGTTCTTC.

V and J are TRBV30 and TRBJ1-6, with 8 bases fitting TRBD1. Germline V gene data show CDR1 as GTSNPN and CDR2 as SVGIG (reference sequence). The length of the CDR3 is 15 residues. V lost 1 base to trimming and J lost 7 bases; unmatched junction nucleotides: 6. The CDR3 reads CAWSATGARNSPLHF. The CDR3 DNA is TGTGCCTGGAGTGCGACAGGGGCTCGGAATTCACCCCTCCACTTT.

The chain links TRBV7-2 to TRBJ1-1; D is unclear. CDR1 and CDR2 from the germline V gene are SGHTA and FQGNSA. The CDR3 loop spans 13 amino acids. The V end lost 3 bases, the J end lost 1 base, and 6 bases lay between the germline ends. The CDR3 spells CASSLAPNTEAFF. DNA of the CDR3: TGTGCCAGCAGCTTGGCTCCGAACACTGAAGCTTTCTTT. Full variable domain (remainder filled in from reference TRBV7-2 and TRBJ1-1): GAGVSQSPSNKVTEKGKDVELRCDPISGHTALYWYRQSLGQGLEFLIYFQGNSAPDKSGLPSDRFSAERTGGSVSTLTIQRTQQEDSAVYLCASSLAPNTEAFFGQGTRLTVV.

This clone came up once. The CDR3 region has the DNA TGTGCCAGCAGCCCCCGGGGGAACATGAACACTGAAGCTTTCTTT. This encodes CASSPRGNMNTEAFF. This chain connects TRBV14 to TRBJ1-1; weak D call: TRBD1 (5 bases). Germline loops: CDR1 SGHDN, CDR2 FVKESK. With 4 bases removed from V and 0 bases from J, the gap between germline ends came to 12 bases. This CDR3 is 15 amino acids long.

About this clone itself: Distinct nucleotide sequences in the sample also encode this CDR3. This sequence joins TRBV6-5 and TRBJ1-1; perhaps TRBD1 as D (5 bases). The CDR3 has 13 amino acids. Trimming pared 5 bases from V and 2 bases from J, leaving 9 bases between. Germline loops: CDR1 MNHEY, CDR2 SVGAGI. The CDR3 coding sequence is TGTGCCAGCAGTCTGGGGGGAAACACTGAAGCTTTCTTT. Amino acid sequence: CASSLGGNTEAFF.

This chain connects TRBV18 to TRBJ2-7; D gene ambiguous. The germline gives CDR1 KGHSH, CDR2 LQKENI. V lost 2 bases, J lost 3 bases, and 11 bases lay in between. The length of the CDR3 is 14 residues. The CDR3 loop reads CASSPFGKNYEQYF. In DNA, the CDR3 is TGTGCCAGCTCACCATTTGGTAAAAACTACGAGCAGTACTTC.

The rearrangement links TRBV4-1 to TRBJ2-2, with D tentatively TRBD1 (5 bases). Trimming left V 7 bases short and J 1 base short, with 13 bases between. This CDR3 contains 15 residues. CDR1 and CDR2 from the germline V gene are MGHRA and YSYEKL. In DNA form, the CDR3 reads TGCGCCAGCACCTCCGCAGGGATGAACACCGGGGAGCTGTTTTTT. Translating it yields CASTSAGMNTGELFF.